A single sample is the source of the 19 T cell receptor beta chains below, sequenced in a study of T cell clusters in autoimmune cytopenias. TRB amplification used around 0.25 ug of peripheral blood genomic DNA. One tube held mixed TRB-A and TRB-B primer pools for touch-down PCR. TCRdb reprocessed the multiplex PCR reads and reports one entry per CDR3 protein, with no DNA. The repertoire shows 6,500 to 8,500 distinct CDR3 sequences; the top ten hold around 21%. The data were also submitted as part of a second study, on T cell repertoires in aging, cancer and after chemotherapy.

The sequenced sample consisted of peripheral blood. The receptors here all came from a human donor in good health.

V is TRBV19 and J is TRBJ1-2; absent DNA, TCRdb's TRBD1 call cannot be checked. Per germline, CDR1 LNHDA and CDR2 SQIVND (reference sequence). This CDR3 has 15 residues. The CDR3 sequence is CASSMESRGTYGYTF.

Its frequency marks this clonotype as medium-sized (0.01 to 0.1%). The genes are TRBV5-4 and TRBJ2-3. Germline CDR1 reads SGHNT; CDR2 reads YYREEE (reference sequence). The CDR3 contains 11 residues. This CDR3 reads CASQVTDTQYF.

By frequency, this clonotype is medium-sized (0.01 to 0.1%). The chain joins TRBV5-6 to TRBJ2-7; TCRdb picks TRBD1, but there is no DNA to check that call. The CDR3 spans 18 residues. CDR1 is SGHDT and CDR2 is YYEEEE in the germline V gene. The CDR3 spells CASSLVGPSEGQSYEQYF.

The chain employs TRBV6-2 or TRBV6-3 and TRBJ2-6. The CDR3 consists of 15 residues. The germline gives CDR1 MNHEY, CDR2 SVGEGT. This chain's CDR3 is CASSYKRAGANVLTF.

The chain is built from TRBV19 and TRBJ1-1; TCRdb proposes TRBD1, but this gene call is untestable without DNA. The germline CDR1 and CDR2 sequences are LNHDA and SQIVND (reference sequence). This CDR3 region has 15 residues. This chain's CDR3 is CASSIVEGAGSEAFF.

Judged by frequency, this clonotype is medium-sized. The CDR3 protein is CSARQGNQPQHF. The chain links TRBV29-1 to TRBJ1-5; with no DNA, the TCRdb D assignment of TRBD1 cannot be verified. This CDR3 is 12 amino acids long. Germline CDR1 is SQVTM and CDR2 is ANQGSEA.

V and J are TRBV15 and TRBJ2-1; the TCRdb call, TRBD2, lacks DNA for checking. From germline, CDR1 is LNHNV and CDR2 YYDKDF (reference sequence). The CDR3 loop spans 18 amino acids. The CDR3 sequence is CATSRVGGRALSYNEQFF.

The CDR3 is CASSPVGGQETQYF. The V and J genes are TRBV18 and TRBJ2-5. Germline V gene lookup returns CDR1 KGHSH and CDR2 LQKENI. The CDR3 has 14 amino acids.

V and J are TRBV6-6 and TRBJ1-6; checking the TCRdb D call of TRBD1 is not possible without DNA. CDR3 length equals 14 residues. The germline V gene has CDR1 MNHNY and CDR2 SVGAGI (reference sequence). CDR3 loop: CASSYGQVNSPLHF.

By frequency, this clonotype registers medium-sized. This chain links TRBV30 with TRBJ2-1; TCRdb lists TRBD1, though no DNA is available to test this call. Germline V lookup: CDR1 GTSNPN, CDR2 SVGIG (reference sequence). CDR3 size: 13 residues. The chain's CDR3 is CAWIPSQGFEQFF.

CDR3: CASTHRGLLAEAFF. The rearrangement joins TRBV5-6 to TRBJ1-1; the D call of TRBD1 rests on TCRdb alone, since no DNA is present to check it. The CDR3 is 14 amino acids. Germline V gene sequence: CDR1 SGHDT, CDR2 YYEEEE. Full variable domain (remainder filled in from reference TRBV5-6 and TRBJ1-1): DAGVTQSPTHLIKTRGQQVTLRCSPKSGHDTVSWYQQALGQGPQFIFQYYEEEERQRGNFPDRFSGHQFPNYSSELNVNALLLGDSALYLCASTHRGLLAEAFFGQGTRLTVV.

This chain uses TRBV6-4 with TRBJ2-5; absent DNA, TCRdb's TRBD1 call cannot be checked. CDR3 length equals 15 residues. Germline CDR1 MRHNA, CDR2 SNTAGT. The CDR3 spells CASSIRDANKETQYF.

This clonotype is called medium-sized based on its frequency. V gene TRBV6-6 combines with J gene TRBJ2-1; TCRdb reports TRBD2, a call that lacks DNA to check it against. Germline V gene lookup returns CDR1 MNHNY and CDR2 SVGAGI (reference sequence). The CDR3 consists of 13 residues. CDR3 sequence: CASRGLADNEQFF.

The chain carries TRBV27 and TRBJ1-2; TCRdb picks TRBD1, but there is no DNA to check that call. The CDR3 extends over 17 amino acids. Germline CDR1 MNHEY, CDR2 SMNVEV (reference sequence). This chain's CDR3 is CASSLSSQHLGANGYTF.

The rearrangement joins TRBV6-6 to TRBJ1-4; TCRdb's D gene call, TRBD1, goes unchecked for lack of DNA. CDR3 length: 14 residues. The germline V gene has CDR1 MNHNY and CDR2 SVGAGI (reference sequence). Here the CDR3 reads CASSYDRANEKLFF.

Judged by frequency, this clonotype is medium-sized. The chain joins TRBV29-1 to TRBJ2-5; TCRdb indicates TRBD1, and absent DNA this call remains unverified. The germline V gene encodes CDR1 SQVTM and CDR2 ANQGSEA. This CDR3 is built from 15 residues. The CDR3 protein is CSVCPLIGVVETQYF.

V usage is TRBV6-6 and J usage is TRBJ1-2. The germline gives CDR1 MNHNY, CDR2 SVGAGI (reference sequence). The CDR3 runs to 14 residues. The CDR3 spells CASSYSEGDGGYTF.

This clonotype is called medium-sized based on its frequency. V gene TRBV12-3 or TRBV12-4 combines with J gene TRBJ2-7; TCRdb gives TRBD1 as the D gene, but with no DNA this cannot be confirmed. The CDR3 length is 12 residues. CDR3 region: CASTGRGREQYF.

V and J are TRBV6-5 and TRBJ1-4. CDR3 length: 18 residues. Germline loops: CDR1 MNHEY, CDR2 SVGAGI. CDR3 protein: CASSYSSSGVATNEKLFF.